The source of this TCR beta chain is a study of T-cell memory formation after mild COVID-19. This clonotype was observed many times. Its antigen is undetermined. Constant-segment primers were used for 5'RACE, and the resulting TCR alpha and TCR beta cDNA libraries carried sample barcodes and UMIs. From the 5' RACE reads, TCRdb called clonotypes with MiXCR, one entry per CDR3 protein. In the table there are tens of thousands of distinct CDR3 sequences, about 7.7% of which are singletons. The CDR3 runs to 13 residues. Germline trimming cut 3 bases from V and 6 bases from J; bases unmatched to any gene: 6. Germline loops: CDR1 SGDLS, CDR2 YYNGEE. Study outcomes and limitations: Later expanders leaned toward CD4+, whereas clones contracting from day 15 to 85 were balanced CD4/CD8. Memory cells collected pre-infection included some clones that later responded, suggesting cross-reactive memory joined.

Sequenced input: PBMCs or a T cell subset sorted from them (not recorded which). The V call is TRBV9, the J call TRBJ2-7; TRBD1 aligns across 7 bases. This TCR was recovered from a man between 18 and 29 years old who had mild COVID-19 (a few samples of this study predate the infection). Cell type and time point are not known. The CDR3 DNA is TGTGCCAGCAGCGCAGAGGGACAGCGCGAGCAGTACTTC. Translation: CASSAEGQREQYF.